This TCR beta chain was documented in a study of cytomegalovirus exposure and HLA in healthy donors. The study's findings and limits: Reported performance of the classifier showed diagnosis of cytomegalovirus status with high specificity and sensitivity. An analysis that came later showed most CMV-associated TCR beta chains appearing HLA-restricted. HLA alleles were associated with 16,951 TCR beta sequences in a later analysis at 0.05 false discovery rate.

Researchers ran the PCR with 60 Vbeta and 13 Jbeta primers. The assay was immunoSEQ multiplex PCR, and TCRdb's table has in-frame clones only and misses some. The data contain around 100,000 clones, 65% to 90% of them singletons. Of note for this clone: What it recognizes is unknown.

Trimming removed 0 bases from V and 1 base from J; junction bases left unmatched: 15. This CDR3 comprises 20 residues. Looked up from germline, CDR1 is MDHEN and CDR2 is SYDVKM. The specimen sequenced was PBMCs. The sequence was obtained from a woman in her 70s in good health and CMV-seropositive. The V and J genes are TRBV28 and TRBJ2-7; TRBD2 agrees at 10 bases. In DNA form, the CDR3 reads TGTGCCAGCAGTTTATGGTTAGCGGGAGGTTCCAGCTTTTCGTCCTACGAGCAGTACTTC. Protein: CASSLWLAGGSSFSSYEQYF.